The TCR beta chain under discussion was sequenced for a study of blood T cell repertoires in COVID-19. Study-wide background: The United States, Italy and Spain were the sources of the acute and convalescent COVID-19 samples.

Participant-given clinical history determined each cohort assignment. For recovered donors of Cohort 3, there were two negative PCRs, clearance, or symptom resolution. Original methodology: Amplification from reference gene primers served as the basis for estimated nucleated cell counts. Generated by immunoSEQ multiplex PCR, the TCRdb table keeps only in-frame clones and is missing some. V and J calls and clone size follow that table, whereas D and trimming were derived from the DNA. The sample consists of just under 250,000 clones, roughly 89% of them appearing once. V shed 4 bases and J shed 3 bases, with 17 bases lying between them. Germline V gives CDR1 SGDLS, CDR2 YYNGEE. This CDR3 contains 15 residues.

The TCR sequence derives from a woman in her twenties or thirties who had recovered from COVID-19. Sequencing was done on a sample of PBMCs or T cells enriched from blood (not recorded which). J is TRBJ2-7 and V is TRBV9; tentatively, D is TRBD2 (6 bases). CDR3 region: CASSRDGSEFYEQYF. The CDR3 DNA reads as TGTGCCAGCAGCCGAGACGGGAGTGAGTTCTACGAGCAGTACTTC.